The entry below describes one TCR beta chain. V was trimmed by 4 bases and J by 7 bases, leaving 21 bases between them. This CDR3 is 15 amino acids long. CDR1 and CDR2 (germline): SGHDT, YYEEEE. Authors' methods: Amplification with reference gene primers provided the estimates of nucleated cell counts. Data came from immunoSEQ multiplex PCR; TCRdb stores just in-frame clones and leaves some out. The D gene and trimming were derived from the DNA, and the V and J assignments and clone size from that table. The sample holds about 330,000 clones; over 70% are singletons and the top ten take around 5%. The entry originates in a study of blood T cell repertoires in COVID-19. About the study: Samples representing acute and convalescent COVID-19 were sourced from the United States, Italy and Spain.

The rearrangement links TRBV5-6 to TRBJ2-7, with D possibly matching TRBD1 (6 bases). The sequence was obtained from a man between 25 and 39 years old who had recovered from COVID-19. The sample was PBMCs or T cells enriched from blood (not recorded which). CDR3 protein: CASSPVRGRGNEQYF. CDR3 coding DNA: TGTGCCAGCAGCCCGGTCCGGGGCAGGGGTAATGAGCAGTACTTC.